This T cell receptor (beta chain) originates from a study of shared clonotypes between healthy human individuals. HIV-negative, healthy adults without recent acute infections or vaccinations were the donors. The data were produced by immunoSEQ multiplex PCR, yet TCRdb's version contains in-frame clones alone and is incomplete. The repertoire holds a few hundred thousand clones, with around 67% as singletons. The CDR3 is 15 amino acids. Germline lookup yields CDR1 SNHLY and CDR2 FYNNEI. Trimming took 6 bases from V and 4 from J, leaving 16 bases between them. The sequenced sample was memory CD4+ T cells sorted from blood. Subset in this sample: CD45RA-negative fraction. This chain joins TRBV2 and TRBJ1-5, with a weak D call TRBD1 (5 bases). The receptor was isolated from a man in his thirties or forties in good health. The CDR3 bases are TGTGCCAGCAGAAAGCAGGGTGGTGAGAATCAGCCCCAGCATTTT. This gives the protein CASRKQGGENQPQHF.